This T cell receptor (beta chain) was identified in a study of T cell changes during pregnancy in multiple sclerosis (dated by TCRdb to the late 2010s). In terms of the full investigation: In women with multiple sclerosis, the researchers looked at how the T cell repertoire shifted as pregnancy progressed.

As regards this clone: The antigen this receptor binds is unknown. It has no much larger one-base neighbor in the sample; base qualities were not kept.

The CDR3 covers 15 residues, taking in both the cysteine and the phenylalanine. The only DNA kept is the CDR3, 45 bases in frame from the first base. From the germline V gene, CDR1 is SGHAT and CDR2 is FQNNGV. After removal of 1 base from V and 2 bases from J, the junction retains 3 bases not matched to a gene. Library preparation employed the immunoSEQ multiplex PCR assay. The immuneACCESS repertoire file appears here via TCRdb, limited to in-frame rearrangements. These files lack a portion of the clones; in checked studies, under half of the deficit traces to unresolved V genes, and the cause of the others is not known. The sample table lists tens of thousands of clones, around 93% of them with a count of one. The ten largest clones add up to approximately 0.36% of the sample.

The input for sequencing was CD4+ T cells from peripheral blood mononuclear cells, taken after pregnancy. This chain is built from TRBV11-2 and TRBJ2-7, with 9 bases matching TRBD2. This receptor was identified in a female donor with multiple sclerosis, enrolled in a pregnancy study. CDR3 loop: CASSLASGDTYEQYF. The DNA sequence is TGTGCCAGCAGCTTAGCTAGCGGGGATACCTACGAGCAGTACTTC.